The rows below give T cell receptor beta chains drawn from one sample of a study of blood T cell repertoires in COVID-19. Produced via immunoSEQ multiplex PCR; TCRdb's table is partial and in-frame only. The sample consists of more than 60,000 clones, 86% of them appearing once. Specimen: peripheral blood. The receptors were sampled from a man aged 45 to 65 with active COVID-19. Both conserved end residues are part of each CDR3. Each record gives: V gene, D gene, clone size, J gene, CDR3 protein, CDR3 DNA. D genes are given only for firm matches. Not all rows give a size; the values are once, few, many and, for expanded clones, a class.

V gene: TRBV5-1
D gene: TRBD1
clone size: NA
J gene: TRBJ2-7
CDR3 protein: CASSDGQGASEEQYF
CDR3 DNA: TGCGCCAGCAGCGACGGACAGGGGGCTTCGGAAGAGCAGTACTTC

V gene: TRBV7-2
D gene: NA
clone size: NA
J gene: TRBJ2-1
CDR3 protein: CASSLPQGRYNEQFF
CDR3 DNA: TGTGCCAGCAGCCTCCCACAGGGTAGATACAATGAGCAGTTCTTC

V gene: TRBV5-6
D gene: NA
clone size: NA
J gene: TRBJ2-3
CDR3 protein: CASRQRNTDTQYF
CDR3 DNA: TGTGCCAGCAGGCAGAGGAACACAGATACGCAGTATTTT

V gene: TRBV6-4
D gene: TRBD1
clone size: NA
J gene: TRBJ2-2
CDR3 protein: CASSPTGENTGELFF
CDR3 DNA: TGTGCCAGCAGCCCGACAGGGGAAAACACCGGGGAGCTGTTTTTT

V gene: TRBV29-1
D gene: NA
clone size: NA
J gene: TRBJ2-5
CDR3 protein: CSVEGGETAPQETQYF
CDR3 DNA: TGCAGCGTTGAAGGCGGGGAGACAGCCCCCCAAGAGACCCAGTACTTC

V gene: TRBV18
D gene: TRBD1
clone size: NA
J gene: TRBJ2-2
CDR3 protein: CASSPQSQGRANTGELFF
CDR3 DNA: TGTGCCAGCTCACCACAGTCACAGGGGCGGGCGAACACCGGGGAGCTGTTTTTT

V gene: TRBV6-5
D gene: TRBD2
clone size: NA
J gene: TRBJ2-4
CDR3 protein: CASSREVAKNIQYF
CDR3 DNA: TGTGCCAGCAGCCGGGAGGTGGCCAAAAACATTCAGTACTTC

V gene: TRBV4-3
D gene: TRBD2
clone size: NA
J gene: TRBJ2-1
CDR3 protein: CASSPRENRADNEQFF
CDR3 DNA: TGCGCCAGCAGCCCGCGGGAGAATCGGGCCGACAATGAGCAGTTCTTC

V gene: TRBV3-1/TRBV3-2
D gene: NA
clone size: NA
J gene: TRBJ1-2
CDR3 protein: CASSQDSNSAYGYTF
CDR3 DNA: TGTGCCAGCAGCCAAGATTCAAACTCTGCCTATGGCTACACCTTC

V gene: TRBV5-4
D gene: NA
clone size: NA
J gene: TRBJ1-1
CDR3 protein: CASSLTGFAEAFF
CDR3 DNA: TGTGCCAGCAGCTTAACAGGGTTCGCTGAAGCTTTCTTT

V gene: TRBV6-4
D gene: TRBD2
clone size: NA
J gene: TRBJ2-7
CDR3 protein: CASLADSYEQYF
CDR3 DNA: TGTGCCAGTCTAGCGGACTCCTACGAGCAGTACTTC

V gene: TRBV19
D gene: TRBD2
clone size: NA
J gene: TRBJ2-2
CDR3 protein: CASSGGSGRFGELFF
CDR3 DNA: TGTGCCAGTAGTGGGGGTAGCGGGAGGTTCGGGGAGCTGTTTTTT

V gene: TRBV19
D gene: NA
clone size: NA
J gene: TRBJ2-1
CDR3 protein: CASSSSRDTEQFF
CDR3 DNA: TGTGCCAGTAGTAGTAGTAGGGACACTGAGCAGTTCTTC

V gene: TRBV12-3/TRBV12-4
D gene: TRBD1
clone size: few
J gene: TRBJ1-2
CDR3 protein: CASNRDRGSGYTF
CDR3 DNA: TGTGCCAGCAACCGGGACAGGGGTTCGGGCTACACCTTC

V gene: TRBV5-1
D gene: TRBD1
clone size: NA
J gene: TRBJ2-3
CDR3 protein: CASSLDPDREIDTQYF
CDR3 DNA: TGCGCCAGCAGCTTGGATCCGGACAGGGAGATAGATACGCAGTATTTT

V gene: TRBV24-1
D gene: TRBD1
clone size: NA
J gene: TRBJ1-1
CDR3 protein: CATRTGTGKNTEAFF
CDR3 DNA: TGTGCCACCAGGACCGGGACAGGGAAAAACACTGAAGCTTTCTTT

V gene: TRBV7-9
D gene: NA
clone size: NA
J gene: TRBJ1-2
CDR3 protein: CASSPLELTF
CDR3 DNA: TGTGCCAGCAGCCCCCTCGAGCTCACTTTC

V gene: TRBV6-5
D gene: TRBD1
clone size: NA
J gene: TRBJ2-3
CDR3 protein: CASSYTGGASDTQYF
CDR3 DNA: TGTGCCAGCAGTTACACAGGGGGCGCATCGGATACGCAGTATTTT

V gene: TRBV7-2
D gene: TRBD1
clone size: once
J gene: TRBJ2-1
CDR3 protein: CASSLGTGIYNEQFF
CDR3 DNA: TGTGCCAGCAGCTTGGGGACAGGTATCTACAATGAGCAGTTCTTC

V gene: TRBV9
D gene: TRBD2
clone size: once
J gene: TRBJ2-7
CDR3 protein: CASSVTSGSYEQYF
CDR3 DNA: TGTGCCAGCAGCGTAACTAGCGGGAGCTACGAGCAGTACTTC

V gene: TRBV3-1/TRBV3-2
D gene: TRBD1
clone size: NA
J gene: TRBJ2-3
CDR3 protein: CASSQDRAPSTDTQYF
CDR3 DNA: TGTGCCAGCAGCCAGGACAGGGCCCCGAGCACAGATACGCAGTATTTT

V gene: TRBV6-4
D gene: TRBD1
clone size: NA
J gene: TRBJ2-7
CDR3 protein: CASSDGQATRRSREQYF
CDR3 DNA: TGTGCCAGCAGTGACGGACAGGCAACGCGAAGGTCTCGGGAGCAGTACTTC

V gene: TRBV12-3/TRBV12-4
D gene: NA
clone size: once
J gene: TRBJ2-6
CDR3 protein: CASTRSGANVLTF
CDR3 DNA: TGTGCCAGCACTCGCTCTGGGGCCAACGTCCTGACTTTC

V gene: TRBV7-6
D gene: TRBD2
clone size: NA
J gene: TRBJ2-1
CDR3 protein: CASSLALAAYNEQFF
CDR3 DNA: TGTGCCAGCAGCTTAGCTCTAGCGGCCTACAATGAGCAGTTCTTC

V gene: TRBV5-5
D gene: NA
clone size: NA
J gene: TRBJ1-2
CDR3 protein: CASSSGQLYGYTF
CDR3 DNA: TGTGCCAGCAGCTCCGGACAGCTATATGGCTACACCTTC

V gene: TRBV3-1/TRBV3-2
D gene: TRBD1
clone size: NA
J gene: TRBJ2-1
CDR3 protein: CASSQNRGNEQFF
CDR3 DNA: TGTGCCAGCAGCCAAAACAGGGGCAATGAGCAGTTCTTC

V gene: TRBV6-2/TRBV6-3
D gene: NA
clone size: few
J gene: TRBJ1-2
CDR3 protein: CASSWAYGYTF
CDR3 DNA: TGTGCCAGCAGTTGGGCCTATGGCTACACCTTC

V gene: TRBV19
D gene: TRBD1
clone size: NA
J gene: TRBJ2-5
CDR3 protein: CASSDRVVSGPQETQYF
CDR3 DNA: TGTGCCAGCTCGGACAGGGTTGTAAGTGGCCCTCAAGAGACCCAGTACTTC

V gene: TRBV6-2/TRBV6-3
D gene: TRBD2
clone size: few
J gene: TRBJ2-7
CDR3 protein: CASSPRREGYEQYF
CDR3 DNA: TGTGCCAGCAGCCCGCGGCGGGAGGGTTACGAGCAGTACTTC

V gene: TRBV10-3
D gene: NA
clone size: NA
J gene: TRBJ1-5
CDR3 protein: CAISESAGGASNQPQHF
CDR3 DNA: TGTGCCATCAGTGAATCCGCGGGAGGGGCTAGCAATCAGCCCCAGCATTTT

V gene: TRBV28
D gene: NA
clone size: NA
J gene: TRBJ2-5
CDR3 protein: CASSLTAPGAQETQYF
CDR3 DNA: TGTGCCAGCAGTTTAACAGCGCCGGGAGCCCAAGAGACCCAGTACTTC

V gene: TRBV11-2
D gene: TRBD2
clone size: NA
J gene: TRBJ2-5
CDR3 protein: CASSWGLAGVNQETQYF
CDR3 DNA: TGTGCCAGCAGCTGGGGACTAGCGGGAGTAAACCAAGAGACCCAGTACTTC